The rows below give T cell receptor beta chains drawn from one sample of a study of blood T cell repertoires in COVID-19. TCRdb's copy holds only in-frame clones and misses some; the assay was immunoSEQ multiplex PCR. The profile shows some 180,000 clones, approximately 80% of them singletons. The sequenced sample was PBMCs or T cells enriched from blood (not recorded which). These TCRs come from a man between 60 and 75 years old who had been exposed to COVID-19. The CDR3 runs from the conserved cysteine through the conserved F or W. A D gene is named only where the DNA matches it firmly. Some rows have no size entry. The others give once, few or many, or a class for an expanded clone.

clone_size: NA
j_call: TRBJ2-1
v_call: TRBV4-3
d_call: NA
cdr3_nt: TGCGCCAGCAGCCAAGATCAGGGAAGCTCCTACAATGAGCAGTTCTTC
cdr3_aa: CASSQDQGSSYNEQFF

clone_size: NA
j_call: TRBJ2-1
v_call: TRBV2
d_call: NA
cdr3_nt: TGTGCCAGCAGCGCCCCCGGCGGTTACAATGAGCAGTTCTTC
cdr3_aa: CASSAPGGYNEQFF

clone_size: NA
j_call: TRBJ1-2
v_call: TRBV5-6
d_call: NA
cdr3_nt: TGTGCCAGCAGCTTGGCTCTCGAGATAGTAGATGGCTACACCTTC
cdr3_aa: CASSLALEIVDGYTF

clone_size: NA
j_call: TRBJ1-2
v_call: TRBV27
d_call: TRBD1
cdr3_nt: TGTGCCAGCAGAGTGGATATCGGGACAGACCTGATAGCTAACTATGGCTACACCTTC
cdr3_aa: CASRVDIGTDLIANYGYTF

clone_size: NA
j_call: TRBJ2-2
v_call: TRBV18
d_call: NA
cdr3_nt: TGTGCCAGCTCAAGCTTCCAGGCCAGCGGAACCGGGGAGCTGTTTTTT
cdr3_aa: CASSSFQASGTGELFF

clone_size: few
j_call: TRBJ2-1
v_call: TRBV19
d_call: TRBD2
cdr3_nt: TGTGCCAGTAACCCTAGCGGGGCCCTAAGGGAGCAGTTCTTC
cdr3_aa: CASNPSGALREQFF

clone_size: NA
j_call: TRBJ2-3
v_call: TRBV5-4
d_call: TRBD1
cdr3_nt: TGTGCCAGTTATCGACAGGGACGAGATACGCAGTATTTT
cdr3_aa: CASYRQGRDTQYF

clone_size: NA
j_call: TRBJ2-2
v_call: TRBV12-3/TRBV12-4
d_call: NA
cdr3_nt: TGTGCCAGCAGTTTCCTAGCCGGGGAGCTGTTTTTT
cdr3_aa: CASSFLAGELFF

clone_size: NA
j_call: TRBJ2-7
v_call: TRBV29-1
d_call: NA
cdr3_nt: TGCAGCGCTGGGCCCGGAGGCGCGGCCTACGAGCAGTACTTC
cdr3_aa: CSAGPGGAAYEQYF

clone_size: NA
j_call: TRBJ1-3
v_call: TRBV11-3
d_call: TRBD1
cdr3_nt: TGTGCCAGCACCGGGACAGGGGGTTCGAGGGGAAACACCATATATTTT
cdr3_aa: CASTGTGGSRGNTIYF

clone_size: NA
j_call: TRBJ1-6
v_call: TRBV14
d_call: NA
cdr3_nt: TGTGCCAGCAGCCAATTTCTACAGGGTGGTTCACCCCTCCACTTT
cdr3_aa: CASSQFLQGGSPLHF

clone_size: many
j_call: TRBJ2-7
v_call: TRBV7-2
d_call: NA
cdr3_nt: TGTGCCAGCAAAAACTCGGGGGGCCACTACGAGCAGTACTTC
cdr3_aa: CASKNSGGHYEQYF

clone_size: NA
j_call: TRBJ1-1
v_call: TRBV19
d_call: TRBD1
cdr3_nt: TGTGCCAGTAGTCCCCGTGCAGGGGGCGGGGGCACTGAAGCTTTCTTT
cdr3_aa: CASSPRAGGGGTEAFF

clone_size: NA
j_call: TRBJ2-5
v_call: TRBV11-2
d_call: TRBD1
cdr3_nt: TGTGCCAGCAGCCCTACAGGGGCACAAGAGACCCAGTACTTC
cdr3_aa: CASSPTGAQETQYF

clone_size: NA
j_call: TRBJ2-1
v_call: TRBV24-1
d_call: TRBD2
cdr3_nt: TGTGCCACCAGTGACCCCTCAACTCCGGGGGGGACTAGCCGCTACAATGAGCAGTTCTTC
cdr3_aa: CATSDPSTPGGTSRYNEQFF

clone_size: NA
j_call: TRBJ2-4
v_call: TRBV2
d_call: TRBD2
cdr3_nt: TGTGCCAGCATGATCGCTAGCGGAAACATTCAGTACTTC
cdr3_aa: CASMIASGNIQYF

clone_size: NA
j_call: TRBJ2-7
v_call: TRBV6-5
d_call: TRBD1
cdr3_nt: TGTGCCAGCGGAACCCGAACAGGGGCCGAGCAGTACTTC
cdr3_aa: CASGTRTGAEQYF

clone_size: NA
j_call: TRBJ1-6
v_call: TRBV7-2
d_call: NA
cdr3_nt: TGTGCCAGCAGCCTTTCGACAGCCCCGTCACCCCTCCACTTT
cdr3_aa: CASSLSTAPSPLHF

clone_size: NA
j_call: TRBJ2-3
v_call: TRBV19
d_call: TRBD2
cdr3_nt: TGTGCCAGTAGTATAGTCGCTAGCGGCGGCACAGATACGCAGTATTTT
cdr3_aa: CASSIVASGGTDTQYF

clone_size: NA
j_call: TRBJ2-2
v_call: TRBV6-4
d_call: NA
cdr3_nt: TGTGCCAGCAGTGCCAGTACGAACACCGGGGAGCTGTTTTTT
cdr3_aa: CASSASTNTGELFF

clone_size: NA
j_call: TRBJ2-1
v_call: TRBV4-3
d_call: TRBD2
cdr3_nt: TGCGCCAGCAGCCAAGTGGGGACTAGCGGGAGGGCTGAGCAGTTCTTC
cdr3_aa: CASSQVGTSGRAEQFF

clone_size: NA
j_call: TRBJ2-1
v_call: TRBV27
d_call: NA
cdr3_nt: TGTGCCAGCAGTTTATCGGGCGGGGGCGGCCTCAATGAGCAGTTCTTC
cdr3_aa: CASSLSGGGGLNEQFF

clone_size: NA
j_call: TRBJ2-5
v_call: TRBV6-2/TRBV6-3
d_call: NA
cdr3_nt: TGTGCCAGCAGTTGGGGGCTCCCAGGGGAGACCCAGTACTTC
cdr3_aa: CASSWGLPGETQYF

clone_size: NA
j_call: TRBJ2-1
v_call: TRBV3-1/TRBV3-2
d_call: TRBD2
cdr3_nt: TGTGCCAGCAGCCCCCGGACTAGCGGGAGGGCCATCGATGAGCAGTTCTTC
cdr3_aa: CASSPRTSGRAIDEQFF

clone_size: NA
j_call: TRBJ2-2
v_call: TRBV21-1
d_call: NA
cdr3_nt: TGTGCCAGCAGCAAAGGGTCGAGCGGGAGAGACACCGGGGAGCTGTTTTTT
cdr3_aa: CASSKGSSGRDTGELFF

clone_size: NA
j_call: TRBJ2-5
v_call: TRBV7-3
d_call: TRBD2
cdr3_nt: TGTGCCAGCAGCTCGGGACTAGCGGGAAGGAAAGAGACCCAGTACTTC
cdr3_aa: CASSSGLAGRKETQYF

clone_size: NA
j_call: TRBJ1-2
v_call: TRBV11-2
d_call: TRBD1
cdr3_nt: TGTGCCAGCAGCGACCGAAGGGGGCGGGGTGGCTACACCTTC
cdr3_aa: CASSDRRGRGGYTF

clone_size: NA
j_call: TRBJ2-7
v_call: TRBV18
d_call: TRBD1
cdr3_nt: TGTGCCAGCTCAGCATCGACAGGGCAAAATCCCTACGAGCAGTACTTC
cdr3_aa: CASSASTGQNPYEQYF

clone_size: NA
j_call: TRBJ1-5
v_call: TRBV5-5
d_call: NA
cdr3_nt: TGTGCCAGCAGCTTGGAAGTCGGTACCGCTTGTCGTTTT
cdr3_aa: CASSLEVGTACRF

clone_size: NA
j_call: TRBJ2-3
v_call: TRBV11-3
d_call: TRBD2
cdr3_nt: TGTGCCAGCAGCTCCTCCGGGACTAGCGGGCTCACAGATACGCAGTATTTT
cdr3_aa: CASSSSGTSGLTDTQYF

clone_size: NA
j_call: TRBJ1-2
v_call: TRBV19
d_call: TRBD1
cdr3_nt: TGTGCCAGTAGGCCGGGGACAGGAGATAACTATGGCTACACCTTC
cdr3_aa: CASRPGTGDNYGYTF

clone_size: NA
j_call: TRBJ1-5
v_call: TRBV19
d_call: NA
cdr3_nt: TGTGCCAGTAGCCGCGACACAGGCCCGAATCAGCCCCAGCATTTT
cdr3_aa: CASSRDTGPNQPQHF

clone_size: NA
j_call: TRBJ2-3
v_call: TRBV6-5
d_call: NA
cdr3_nt: TGTGCCAGCAGTCGGGGTAGCCCAGATACGCAGTATTTT
cdr3_aa: CASSRGSPDTQYF

clone_size: NA
j_call: TRBJ2-1
v_call: TRBV10-1
d_call: TRBD2
cdr3_nt: TGCGCCAGCAGTCCGGCTAGCGGGGAGCTATTCTCCTACAATGAGCAGTTCTTC
cdr3_aa: CASSPASGELFSYNEQFF

clone_size: NA
j_call: TRBJ2-5
v_call: TRBV27
d_call: TRBD2
cdr3_nt: TGTGCCAGCAGTTTACCGGGGGGGGGTGAGACCCAGTACTTC
cdr3_aa: CASSLPGGGETQYF

clone_size: few
j_call: TRBJ2-3
v_call: TRBV5-1
d_call: NA
cdr3_nt: TGCGCCAGCAGCTTGGGGCTCCTTAGCACAGATACGCAGTATTTT
cdr3_aa: CASSLGLLSTDTQYF

clone_size: many
j_call: TRBJ2-7
v_call: TRBV7-2
d_call: TRBD2
cdr3_nt: TGTGCCAGCAGCTTTCAGCGGGGGAACTACGAGCAGTACTTC
cdr3_aa: CASSFQRGNYEQYF

clone_size: NA
j_call: TRBJ2-5
v_call: TRBV9
d_call: TRBD2
cdr3_nt: TGTGCCAGCAGCGTTTCTAGCGGGAGGGCCGGAGAGACCCAGTACTTC
cdr3_aa: CASSVSSGRAGETQYF

clone_size: NA
j_call: TRBJ1-5
v_call: TRBV7-2
d_call: NA
cdr3_nt: TGTGCCAGCAGCCTGGGCCAGTATAGCAATCAGCCCCAGCATTTT
cdr3_aa: CASSLGQYSNQPQHF

clone_size: NA
j_call: TRBJ1-1
v_call: TRBV12-3/TRBV12-4
d_call: TRBD1
cdr3_nt: TGTGCCAGCAGTTTCCAGGGGGACACTGAAGCTTTCTTT
cdr3_aa: CASSFQGDTEAFF

clone_size: NA
j_call: TRBJ2-1
v_call: TRBV30
d_call: TRBD2
cdr3_nt: TGTGCCTGGAGTTCATATAGCGGGAGGGCCGGGAATGAGCAGTTCTTC
cdr3_aa: CAWSSYSGRAGNEQFF

clone_size: NA
j_call: TRBJ2-3
v_call: TRBV5-4
d_call: NA
cdr3_nt: TGTGCCAGCAGCTTCGGACTCCCAAGCACAGATACGCAGTATTTT
cdr3_aa: CASSFGLPSTDTQYF

clone_size: NA
j_call: TRBJ2-5
v_call: TRBV4-1
d_call: TRBD1
cdr3_nt: TGCGCCAGCAGCGAGGGGGCGTGGGAGACCCAGTACTTC
cdr3_aa: CASSEGAWETQYF

clone_size: NA
j_call: TRBJ2-1
v_call: TRBV29-1
d_call: NA
cdr3_nt: TGCAGCGTTGGAGAGGGCCGGGGTAATGAGCAGTTCTTC
cdr3_aa: CSVGEGRGNEQFF

clone_size: NA
j_call: TRBJ2-1
v_call: TRBV19
d_call: TRBD2
cdr3_nt: TGTGCCAGTGCGCGGCGGGAGGGCCTGGCCTACAATGAGCAGTTCTTC
cdr3_aa: CASARREGLAYNEQFF

clone_size: NA
j_call: TRBJ2-3
v_call: TRBV19
d_call: TRBD2
cdr3_nt: TGTGCCAGTAGCACTGGGACTAGCGGCCTCACAGATACGCAGTATTTT
cdr3_aa: CASSTGTSGLTDTQYF

clone_size: NA
j_call: TRBJ1-2
v_call: TRBV29-1
d_call: NA
cdr3_nt: TGCAGCGTTGGGCCGAACTATGGCTACACCTTC
cdr3_aa: CSVGPNYGYTF

clone_size: NA
j_call: TRBJ2-7
v_call: TRBV7-2
d_call: TRBD2
cdr3_nt: TGTGCCAGCAGCTCCATAGCGGGAGGCTACGAGCAGTACTTC
cdr3_aa: CASSSIAGGYEQYF

clone_size: NA
j_call: TRBJ2-7
v_call: TRBV7-2
d_call: TRBD2
cdr3_nt: TGTGCCAGCAGCATAGGACTAGCGGGAGCCCCCTCCTACGAGCAGTACTTC
cdr3_aa: CASSIGLAGAPSYEQYF

clone_size: NA
j_call: TRBJ2-7
v_call: TRBV11-2
d_call: NA
cdr3_nt: TGTGCCAGCAGCTTAGACCCAGGCTCCTACGAGCAGTACTTC
cdr3_aa: CASSLDPGSYEQYF

clone_size: NA
j_call: TRBJ1-1
v_call: TRBV14
d_call: NA
cdr3_nt: TGTGCCAGCAGCCTAGGGGAATACACTGAAGCTTTCTTT
cdr3_aa: CASSLGEYTEAFF

clone_size: NA
j_call: TRBJ2-1
v_call: TRBV30
d_call: TRBD2
cdr3_nt: TGTGCCTGGAGCGCGGTTAGCGGGAGGGACAATGAGCAGTTCTTC
cdr3_aa: CAWSAVSGRDNEQFF

clone_size: NA
j_call: TRBJ1-2
v_call: TRBV19
d_call: NA
cdr3_nt: TGTGCCACCCAGCTGACGTCCGGAGGTGGCTACACCTTC
cdr3_aa: CATQLTSGGGYTF

clone_size: few
j_call: TRBJ2-1
v_call: TRBV28
d_call: TRBD1
cdr3_nt: TGTGCCAGCAGTTCCTACCCGGACAGGGGGCTTAACAATGAGCAGTTCTTC
cdr3_aa: CASSSYPDRGLNNEQFF

clone_size: NA
j_call: TRBJ1-5
v_call: TRBV7-2
d_call: NA
cdr3_nt: TGTGCCAGCAGCTTAACTTCGGGTCCTGATCAGCCCCAGCATTTT
cdr3_aa: CASSLTSGPDQPQHF

clone_size: NA
j_call: TRBJ2-1
v_call: TRBV3-1/TRBV3-2
d_call: NA
cdr3_nt: TGTGCCAGCAGCTACGGGAATCAGAGCTCCTACAATGAGCAGTTCTTC
cdr3_aa: CASSYGNQSSYNEQFF

clone_size: once
j_call: TRBJ1-1
v_call: TRBV7-9
d_call: NA
cdr3_nt: TGTGCCAGCAGCCCCTGGAACACTGAAGCTTTCTTT
cdr3_aa: CASSPWNTEAFF

clone_size: once
j_call: TRBJ2-7
v_call: TRBV2
d_call: TRBD1
cdr3_nt: TGTGCCAGCAAGGATTGGACAGGGAACTACGAGCAGTACTTC
cdr3_aa: CASKDWTGNYEQYF

clone_size: few
j_call: TRBJ2-2
v_call: TRBV11-3
d_call: TRBD2
cdr3_nt: TGTGCCAGCAGGCCGGGACTAGCAACTGGGGAGCTGTTTTTT
cdr3_aa: CASRPGLATGELFF